A selection of T cell receptor beta chains follows, all from one sample in a study of graft-versus-host responses after intestinal transplantation. TCRdb's copy holds only in-frame clones and misses some; the assay was immunoSEQ multiplex PCR. The data show some 96,000 clones, roughly 87% seen once. These receptors' antigens are unknown. Sample: unstimulated CD4+ T cells sorted from spleen or lymph node cells, taken before transplant. Receptor source: a human donor who was the organ donor for an intestinal transplant. Each CDR3 is given with its conserved first and last residue. Fields, in order: V gene, J gene, D gene, clone size, CDR3 DNA, CDR3 protein. The D gene is left open where the match is weak. Part of the rows lack a size; the others show once, few, many or a class for expanded clones.

>TRBV2|TRBJ1-2|TRBD1|-
TGTGCCAGCAGTGAATATTTCGCAGGGGGAGGTGGCTACACCTTC
CASSEYFAGGGGYTF
>TRBV30|TRBJ1-1|-|once
TGTGCCTGGGGGGAACAGGGAGGCACTGAAGCTTTCTTT
CAWGEQGGTEAFF
>TRBV7-3|TRBJ2-2|-|-
TGTGCCAGCAGCTCCCCAGAGAACACCGGGGAGCTGTTTTTT
CASSSPENTGELFF
>TRBV30|TRBJ2-1|TRBD2|-
TGTGCCTTAAGGGCGGGGGGGCCAAATGAGCAGTTCTTC
CALRAGGPNEQFF
>TRBV5-1|TRBJ2-5|-|-
TGCGCCAGCAGCACCCACAGGGAAGCCCAGTACTTC
CASSTHREAQYF
>TRBV18|TRBJ1-5|-|-
TGTGCCAGCTCACCAGGGGGTCCTCAGCCCCAGCATTTT
CASSPGGPQPQHF
>TRBV28|TRBJ1-5|-|-
TGTGCCAGCAGTTTACACCCGATATTTTCTCTAAATCAGCCCCAGCATTTT
CASSLHPIFSLNQPQHF
>TRBV30|TRBJ2-2|-|-
TGTGCCAGAACCCGCGGAGTCCGCGGGGAGCTGTTTTTT
CARTRGVRGELFF
>TRBV9|TRBJ2-7|-|-
TGTGCCAGCAGCGTAGACCCCTCAGCGGACGAGCAGTACTTC
CASSVDPSADEQYF
>TRBV6-6|TRBJ1-6|-|-
TGTGCCAGCAGTGAGGTCCGGGGTAATTCACCCCTCCACTTT
CASSEVRGNSPLHF
>TRBV6-5|TRBJ1-4|-|once
TGTGCCAGCAGTGATTGGGCAACTAATGAAAAACTGTTTTTT
CASSDWATNEKLFF
>TRBV28|TRBJ2-6|-|-
TGTGCCACCCGATCCGGGGGCTCTGGGGCCAACGTCCTGACTTTC
CATRSGGSGANVLTF
>TRBV7-2|TRBJ2-2|-|-
TGTGCCAGCAGCTTAGGTGGGAACACCGGGGAGCTGTTTTTT
CASSLGGNTGELFF
>TRBV28|TRBJ1-6|TRBD1|few
TGTGCCAGCAGTTTGGCGGACAGGGCCAATTCACCCCTCCACTTT
CASSLADRANSPLHF
>TRBV2|TRBJ1-1|TRBD1|-
TGTGCCAGCAGAGCACAGGGGGGCACTGAAGCTTTCTTT
CASRAQGGTEAFF
>TRBV4-1|TRBJ1-6|TRBD1|-
TGCGCCAGCAGCCAAGAGAACAGGGGAGGGAATTCACCCCTCCACTTT
CASSQENRGGNSPLHF
>TRBV19|TRBJ2-7|-|few
TGTGCCAGTAGTATGGCCAGGGGCCACGAGCAGTACTTC
CASSMARGHEQYF
>TRBV2|TRBJ1-1|TRBD1|-
TGTGCCAGCACCGGACAGGCGAACACTGAAGCTTTCTTT
CASTGQANTEAFF
>TRBV2|TRBJ1-2|-|-
TGTGCCAGCAGTGAGACAGCTAACTATGGCTACACCTTC
CASSETANYGYTF
>TRBV7-8|TRBJ1-3|-|-
TGTGCCAGCAGTCTCCGAAACACCATATATTTT
CASSLRNTIYF
>TRBV7-9|TRBJ1-1|-|-
TGTGCCAGCAGCGCACTTATGAACACTGAAGCTTTCTTT
CASSALMNTEAFF
>TRBV7-2|TRBJ2-7|-|-
TGTGCCAGCAGCTTACAACCGCAACTCGAGCAGTACTTC
CASSLQPQLEQYF
>TRBV7-2|TRBJ2-5|TRBD2|-
TGTGCCAGCAGCTCCCGACTAGCGGGGGGCCCGTTACGCGAGACCCAGTACTTC
CASSSRLAGGPLRETQYF
>TRBV5-4|TRBJ1-2|TRBD1|-
TGTGCCAGCAGCTTGTTGCAGACAGGGGGTCCGGGAGGCTACACCTTC
CASSLLQTGGPGGYTF
>TRBV4-2|TRBJ2-1|TRBD2|-
TGTGCCAGCAGCCAAGTAGGACTAGCTATCAATGAGCAGTTCTTC
CASSQVGLAINEQFF
>TRBV30|TRBJ2-6|-|-
TGTGCCTGGAGTGGACATTCTGGGGCCAACGTCCTGACTTTC
CAWSGHSGANVLTF